This T cell receptor (beta chain) was found in a study of OX40 agonist ivuxolimab in advanced cancers. Study context: The patients got ivuxolimab, which is an agonistic anti-OX40 (CD134) antibody. Ivuxolimab doses were 0.01, 0.1, 0.3, 1.5, 3 or 10 mg/kg every 2 weeks.

Germline CDR1 GTSNPN, CDR2 SVGIG (reference sequence). The CDR3 contains 16 residues. Germline trimming cut 3 bases from V and 6 bases from J; bases unmatched to any gene: 14. A single count supports this clone. Its antigen is not identified. Produced via immunoSEQ multiplex PCR; TCRdb's table is partial and in-frame only. The top ten clones hold approximately 45% of a sample with about 38,000 clones, roughly nine tenths of them seen once. Study-level results: CD4+ and CD8+ T cells in blood underwent clonal expansion by week 6 at 0.1 to 3.0 mg/kg.

Baseline was the first blood sampling point, followed by cycle 4 day 1 and cycle 7 day 1. The origin of this receptor is an adult with an advanced solid tumor such as melanoma, head and neck, liver or kidney cancer. This specimen was CD4+ or CD8+ T cells sorted from blood, taken in a trial of the OX40 agonist ivuxolimab. The chain links TRBV30 to TRBJ1-1; 9 bases agree with TRBD1. The CDR3 sequence: CAWRGTGYSFVAEAFF. CDR3 coding DNA: TGTGCCTGGAGAGGGACAGGGTACTCATTCGTTGCTGAAGCTTTCTTT.